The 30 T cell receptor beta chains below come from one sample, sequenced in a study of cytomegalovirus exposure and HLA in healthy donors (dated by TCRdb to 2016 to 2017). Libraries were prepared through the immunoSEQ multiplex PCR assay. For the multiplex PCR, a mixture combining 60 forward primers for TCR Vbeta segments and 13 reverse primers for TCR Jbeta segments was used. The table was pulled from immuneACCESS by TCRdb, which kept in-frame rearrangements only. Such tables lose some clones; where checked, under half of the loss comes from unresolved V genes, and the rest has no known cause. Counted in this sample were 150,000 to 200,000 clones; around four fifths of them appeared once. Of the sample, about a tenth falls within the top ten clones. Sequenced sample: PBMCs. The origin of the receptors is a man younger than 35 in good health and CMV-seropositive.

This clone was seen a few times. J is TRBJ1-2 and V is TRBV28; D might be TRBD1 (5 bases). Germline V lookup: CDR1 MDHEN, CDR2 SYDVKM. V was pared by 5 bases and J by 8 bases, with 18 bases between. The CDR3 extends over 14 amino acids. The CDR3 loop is CASSPSGQGGGYTF. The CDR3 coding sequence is TGTGCCAGCAGTCCCTCGGGGCAAGGAGGGGGCTACACCTTC.

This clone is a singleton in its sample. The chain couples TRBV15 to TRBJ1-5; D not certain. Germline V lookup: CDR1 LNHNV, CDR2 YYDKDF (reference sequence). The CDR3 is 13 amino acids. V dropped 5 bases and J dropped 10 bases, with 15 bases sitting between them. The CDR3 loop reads CATSRGYKSPQHF. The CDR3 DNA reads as TGTGCCACCAGCCGCGGGTATAAATCCCCCCAGCATTTT. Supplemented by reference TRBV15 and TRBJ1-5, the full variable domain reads DAMVIQNPRYQVTQFGKPVTLSCSQTLNHNVMYWYQQKSSQAPKLLFHYYDKDFNNEADTPDNFQSRRPNTSFCFLDIRSPGLGDTAMYLCATSRGYKSPQHFGDGTRLSIL.

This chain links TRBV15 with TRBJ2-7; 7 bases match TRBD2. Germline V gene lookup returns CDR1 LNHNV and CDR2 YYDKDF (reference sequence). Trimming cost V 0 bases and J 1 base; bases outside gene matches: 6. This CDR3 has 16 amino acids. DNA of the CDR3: TGTGCCACCAGCAGAGATCAGGTGGGGGGGTCCTACGAGCAGTACTTC. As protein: CATSRDQVGGSYEQYF.

The CDR3 DNA reads TGTGCCAGCAGCGTAGGTGGGACAGGGGAGTACGAGCAGTACTTC. It encodes CASSVGGTGEYEQYF. The rearrangement links TRBV9 to TRBJ2-7; TRBD1 matches 10 bases. Germline V gene lookup returns CDR1 SGDLS and CDR2 YYNGEE. This CDR3 contains 15 residues. The trim removed 0 bases at V and 4 bases at J, leaving 4 bases unmatched.

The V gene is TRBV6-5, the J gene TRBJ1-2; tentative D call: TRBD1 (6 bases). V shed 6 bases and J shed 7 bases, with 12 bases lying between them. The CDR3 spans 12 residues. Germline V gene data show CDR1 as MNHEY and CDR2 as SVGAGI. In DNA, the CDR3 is TGTGCCAGCAGAATACAGGGAGCTGGCTACACCTTC. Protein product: CASRIQGAGYTF.

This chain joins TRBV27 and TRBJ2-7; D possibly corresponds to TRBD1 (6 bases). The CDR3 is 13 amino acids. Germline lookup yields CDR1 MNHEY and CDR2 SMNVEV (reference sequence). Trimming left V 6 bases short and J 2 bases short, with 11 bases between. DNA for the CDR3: TGTGCCAGCAGGGGGACAAGGACCTACGAGCAGTACTTC. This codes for CASRGTRTYEQYF.

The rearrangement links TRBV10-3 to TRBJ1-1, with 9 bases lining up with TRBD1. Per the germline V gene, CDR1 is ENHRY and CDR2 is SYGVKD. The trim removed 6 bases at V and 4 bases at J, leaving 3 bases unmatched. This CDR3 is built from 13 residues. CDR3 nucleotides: TGTGCCATCAGCCGGGGACAGGGCACTGAAGCTTTCTTT. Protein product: CAISRGQGTEAFF.

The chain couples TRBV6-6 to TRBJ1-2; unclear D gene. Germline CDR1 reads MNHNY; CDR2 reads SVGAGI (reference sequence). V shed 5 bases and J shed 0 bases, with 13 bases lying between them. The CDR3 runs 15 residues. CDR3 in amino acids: CASSLFVATNYGYTF. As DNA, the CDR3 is TGTGCCAGCAGTCTATTCGTCGCAACTAACTATGGCTACACCTTC.

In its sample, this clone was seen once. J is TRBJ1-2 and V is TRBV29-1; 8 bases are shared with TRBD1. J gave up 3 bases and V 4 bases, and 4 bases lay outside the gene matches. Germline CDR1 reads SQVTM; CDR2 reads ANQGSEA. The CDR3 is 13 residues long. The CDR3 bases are TGCAGCGTTGTCGGGGGACAGGACTATGGCTACACCTTC. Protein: CSVVGGQDYGYTF.

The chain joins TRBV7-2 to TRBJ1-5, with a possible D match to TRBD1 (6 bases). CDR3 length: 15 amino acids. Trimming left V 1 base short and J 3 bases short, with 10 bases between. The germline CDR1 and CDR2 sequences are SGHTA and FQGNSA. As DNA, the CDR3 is TGTGCCAGCAGCTTAGGCGGGGGGGCCAATCAGCCCCAGCATTTT. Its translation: CASSLGGGANQPQHF.

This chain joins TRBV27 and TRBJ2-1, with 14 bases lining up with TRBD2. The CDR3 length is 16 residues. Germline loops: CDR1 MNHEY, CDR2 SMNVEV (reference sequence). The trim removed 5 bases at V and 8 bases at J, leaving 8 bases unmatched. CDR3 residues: CASSPRLAGGPYEQFF. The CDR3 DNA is TGTGCCAGCAGTCCCCGACTAGCGGGAGGGCCATATGAGCAGTTCTTC.

The CDR3 nucleotides are TGTGCCAGCAGCCTACAGGGAATCTCTGGAAACACCATATATTTT. This codes for CASSLQGISGNTIYF. This rearrangement joins TRBV5-8 to TRBJ1-3; a possible D gene is TRBD1 (6 bases). The CDR3 sequence is 15 residues long. Per germline, CDR1 SGHTS and CDR2 YDEGEE. The V end was cut by 4 bases, the J end by 0 bases, with 11 bases between. The complete variable domain, with remaining parts taken from reference TRBV5-8 and TRBJ1-3, reads EAGVTQSPTHLIKTRGQQATLRCSPISGHTSVYWYQQALGLGLQFLLWYDEGEERNRGNFPPRFSGRQFPNYSSELNVNALELEDSALYLCASSLQGISGNTIYFGEGSWLTVV.

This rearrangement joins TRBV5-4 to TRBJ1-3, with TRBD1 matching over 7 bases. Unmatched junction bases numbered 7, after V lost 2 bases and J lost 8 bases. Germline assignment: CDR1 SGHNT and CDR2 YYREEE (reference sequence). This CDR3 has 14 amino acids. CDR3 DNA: TGTGCCAGCAGCTTAGACAGGGTGGCGCACACCATATATTTT. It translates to CASSLDRVAHTIYF.

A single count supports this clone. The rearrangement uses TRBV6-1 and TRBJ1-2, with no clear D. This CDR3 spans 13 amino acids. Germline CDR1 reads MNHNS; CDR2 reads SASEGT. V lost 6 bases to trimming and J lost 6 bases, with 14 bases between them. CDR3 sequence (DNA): TGTGCCAGCAGCATTTGGGGAGTGGATGGCTACACCTTC. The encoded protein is CASSIWGVDGYTF.

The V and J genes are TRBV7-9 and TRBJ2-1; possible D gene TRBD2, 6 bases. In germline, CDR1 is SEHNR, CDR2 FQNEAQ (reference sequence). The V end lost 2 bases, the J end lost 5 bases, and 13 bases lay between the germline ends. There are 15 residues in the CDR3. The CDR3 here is CASSLKEGTHNEQFF. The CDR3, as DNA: TGTGCCAGCAGCTTAAAGGAGGGAACACACAATGAGCAGTTCTTC.

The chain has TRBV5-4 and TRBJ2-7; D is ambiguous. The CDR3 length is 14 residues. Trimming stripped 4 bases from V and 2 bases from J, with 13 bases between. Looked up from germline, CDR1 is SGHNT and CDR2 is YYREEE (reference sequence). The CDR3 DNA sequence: TGTGCCAGCAGCGCGCCGGAGAGCACCTACGAGCAGTACTTC. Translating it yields CASSAPESTYEQYF.

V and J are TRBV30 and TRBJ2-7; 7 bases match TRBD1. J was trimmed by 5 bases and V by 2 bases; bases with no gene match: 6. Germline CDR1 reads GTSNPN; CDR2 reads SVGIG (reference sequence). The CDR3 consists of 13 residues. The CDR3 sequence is CAWSWTGSDEQYF. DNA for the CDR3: TGTGCCTGGAGTTGGACAGGATCTGACGAGCAGTACTTC.

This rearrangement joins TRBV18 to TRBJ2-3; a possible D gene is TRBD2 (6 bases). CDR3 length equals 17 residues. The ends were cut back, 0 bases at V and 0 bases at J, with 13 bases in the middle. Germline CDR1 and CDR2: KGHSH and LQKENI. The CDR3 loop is CASSPPTSGGSTDTQYF. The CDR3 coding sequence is TGTGCCAGCTCACCACCGACTAGTGGGGGGAGCACAGATACGCAGTATTTT. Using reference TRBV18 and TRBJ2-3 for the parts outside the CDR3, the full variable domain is NAGVMQNPRHLVRRRGQEARLRCSPMKGHSHVYWYRQLPEEGLKFMVYLQKENIIDESGMPKERFSAEFPKEGPSILRIQQVVRGDSAAYFCASSPPTSGGSTDTQYFGPGTRLTVL.

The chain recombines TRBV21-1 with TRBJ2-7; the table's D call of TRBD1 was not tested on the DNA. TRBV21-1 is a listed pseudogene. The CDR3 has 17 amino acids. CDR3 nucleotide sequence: TGTGCCAGCAGCAAAGTCCTTCCAGGGTGGAAAAACTACGAGCAGTACTTC. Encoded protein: CASSKVLPGWKNYEQYF.

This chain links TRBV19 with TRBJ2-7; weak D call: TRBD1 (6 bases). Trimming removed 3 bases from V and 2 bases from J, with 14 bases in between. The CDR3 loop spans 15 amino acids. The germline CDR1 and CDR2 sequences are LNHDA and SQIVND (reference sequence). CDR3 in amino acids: CASSISRGPPYEQYF. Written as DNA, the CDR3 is TGTGCCAGTAGTATTAGCAGGGGACCACCCTACGAGCAGTACTTC.

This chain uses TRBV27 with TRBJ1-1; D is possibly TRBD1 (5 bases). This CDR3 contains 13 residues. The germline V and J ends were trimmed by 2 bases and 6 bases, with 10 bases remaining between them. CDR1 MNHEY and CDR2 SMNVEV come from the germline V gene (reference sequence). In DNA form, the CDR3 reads TGTGCCAGCAGTTTAGGCGTACAGGCTGAAGCTTTCTTT. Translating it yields CASSLGVQAEAFF.

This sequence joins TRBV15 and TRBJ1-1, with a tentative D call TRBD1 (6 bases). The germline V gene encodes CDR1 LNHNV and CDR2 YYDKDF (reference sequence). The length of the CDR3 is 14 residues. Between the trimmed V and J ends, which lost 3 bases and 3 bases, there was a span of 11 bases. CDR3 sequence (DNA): TGTGCCACCAGCAGGGGGGGGCCTTACACTGAAGCTTTCTTT. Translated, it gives CATSRGGPYTEAFF.

The CDR3 region is CASSKTGTSYEQYF. The DNA of the CDR3 is TGCGCCAGCAGCAAGACAGGGACTTCCTACGAGCAGTACTTC. V is TRBV5-1 and J is TRBJ2-7; D might be TRBD1 (7 bases). CDR1 is SGHRS, CDR2 YFSETQ, per germline. This CDR3 is 14 amino acids long. V dropped 4 bases and J dropped 1 base, with 12 bases sitting between them. Variable domain in full (rest from reference TRBV5-1 and TRBJ2-7): KAGVTQTPRYLIKTRGQQVTLSCSPISGHRSVSWYQQTPGQGLQFLFEYFSETQRNKGNFPGRFSGRQFSNSRSEMNVSTLELGDSALYLCASSKTGTSYEQYFGPGTRLTVT.

The CDR3 sequence is CASTRRDRPTGELFF. Here the CDR3 DNA reads TGTGCCAGCACCCGGAGGGACAGACCCACCGGGGAGCTGTTTTTT. The rearrangement uses TRBV6-1 and TRBJ2-2; perhaps TRBD1 as D (7 bases). Germline CDR1 MNHNS, CDR2 SASEGT. This CDR3 comprises 15 residues. The germline V and J ends were trimmed by 7 bases and 4 bases, with 16 bases remaining between them.

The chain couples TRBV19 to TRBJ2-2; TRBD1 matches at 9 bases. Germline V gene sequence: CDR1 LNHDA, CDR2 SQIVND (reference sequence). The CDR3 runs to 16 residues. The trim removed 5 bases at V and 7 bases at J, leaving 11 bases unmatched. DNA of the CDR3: TGTGCCAGTAGTGGGTGGGACAGGGAATTCAACGGGGAGCTGTTTTTT. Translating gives CASSGWDREFNGELFF.

CDR3 protein: CASSEMGGDLSGELFF. DNA of the CDR3: TGTGCCAGCAGTGAAATGGGGGGGGACCTTTCCGGGGAGCTGTTTTTT. This chain joins TRBV6-1 and TRBJ2-2, with TRBD2 identical over 7 bases. The J segment lost 6 bases and the V segment lost 2 bases, leaving 9 bases of the junction unmatched. Germline CDR1 is MNHNS and CDR2 is SASEGT. This CDR3 region has 16 residues.

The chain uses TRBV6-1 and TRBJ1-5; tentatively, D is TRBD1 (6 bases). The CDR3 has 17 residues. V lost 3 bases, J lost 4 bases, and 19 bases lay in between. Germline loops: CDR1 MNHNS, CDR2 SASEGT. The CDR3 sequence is CASSDEALTGLNQPQHF. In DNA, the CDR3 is TGTGCCAGCAGTGATGAGGCGCTGACAGGTTTGAATCAGCCCCAGCATTTT.

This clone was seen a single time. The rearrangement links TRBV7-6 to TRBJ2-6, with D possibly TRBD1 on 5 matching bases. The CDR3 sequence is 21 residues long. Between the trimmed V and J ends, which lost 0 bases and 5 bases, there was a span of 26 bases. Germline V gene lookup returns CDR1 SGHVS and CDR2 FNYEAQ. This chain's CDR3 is CASSLAPRQLKTLNRANVLTF. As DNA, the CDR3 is TGTGCCAGCAGCTTAGCGCCGAGACAGTTAAAAACTCTTAATAGGGCCAACGTCCTGACTTTC.

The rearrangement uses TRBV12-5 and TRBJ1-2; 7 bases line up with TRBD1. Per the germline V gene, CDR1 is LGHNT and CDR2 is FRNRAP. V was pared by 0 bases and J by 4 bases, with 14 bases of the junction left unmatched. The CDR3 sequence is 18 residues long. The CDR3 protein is CASGLVMGEGAYLYGYTF. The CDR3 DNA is TGTGCTAGTGGTTTGGTAATGGGTGAGGGGGCCTACCTCTATGGCTACACCTTC.

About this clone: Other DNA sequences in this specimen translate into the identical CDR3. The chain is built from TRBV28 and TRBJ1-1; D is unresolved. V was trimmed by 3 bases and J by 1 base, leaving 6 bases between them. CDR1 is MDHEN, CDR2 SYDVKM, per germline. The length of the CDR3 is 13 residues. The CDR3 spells CASSLSGNTEAFF. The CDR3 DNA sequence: TGTGCCAGCAGTTTGTCGGGGAACACTGAAGCTTTCTTT.